One and the same sample provided the 27 T cell receptor beta chains below, sequenced in a study of blood T cell repertoires in COVID-19. Only in-frame clones appear in the TCRdb table, and some are missing; sequencing was by immunoSEQ multiplex PCR. The data hold approximately 36,000 clones, with roughly nine tenths observed a single time. The source material was peripheral blood. The receptor set was obtained from a man in his 60s with acute or convalescent COVID-19.

The V call is TRBV2, the J call TRBJ2-4, with TRBD2 as a possible D gene (6 bases). There are 15 residues in the CDR3. The V gene lost 6 bases and the J gene lost 3 bases, with 15 bases spanning the gap. Germline V gene lookup returns CDR1 SNHLY and CDR2 FYNNEI. The CDR3 DNA sequence: TGTGCCAGCAGGGGGGAGGTCATGGGCAAAAACATTCAGTACTTC. As protein: CASRGEVMGKNIQYF.

This chain connects TRBV18 to TRBJ2-7; 7 bases agree with TRBD1. Germline V CDR1 and CDR2: KGHSH, LQKENI. V shed 3 bases, J shed 3 bases, and the junction held 5 bases outside the gene matches. This CDR3 region has 14 residues. CDR3 coding DNA: TGTGCCAGCTCACCGACTCAGGGGGACTACGAGCAGTACTTC. Its translation: CASSPTQGDYEQYF. The whole variable domain, remainder taken from reference TRBV18 and TRBJ2-7, is NAGVMQNPRHLVRRRGQEARLRCSPMKGHSHVYWYRQLPEEGLKFMVYLQKENIIDESGMPKERFSAEFPKEGPSILRIQQVVRGDSAAYFCASSPTQGDYEQYFGPGTRLTVT.

This clone was recorded a few times. This sequence joins TRBV7-6 and TRBJ2-1; TRBD2 matches 8 bases. V dropped 4 bases and J dropped 5; count of bases not matched to a gene: 10. Germline V gives CDR1 SGHVS, CDR2 FNYEAQ. The CDR3 consists of 16 residues. CDR3 nucleotides: TGTGCCAGCAGCTCATCGGTAGCGGGAAAAGACAATGAGCAGTTCTTC. Translating it yields CASSSSVAGKDNEQFF.

CDR3 residues: CASSYSGGSNTGELFF. CDR3 sequence (DNA): TGTGCCAGCAGTTACTCAGGGGGATCGAACACCGGGGAGCTGTTTTTT. V is TRBV6-5 and J is TRBJ2-2; D may be TRBD1 (6 bases). Germline values: CDR1 MNHEY, CDR2 SVGAGI. Between the trimmed V and J ends, which lost 0 bases and 0 bases, there was a span of 8 bases. The CDR3 loop spans 16 amino acids.

This chain's CDR3 is CASSLELLGTGNGYTF. The CDR3 coding sequence is TGTGCCAGCAGCTTAGAACTCCTCGGGACAGGGAATGGCTACACCTTC. The rearrangement links TRBV11-3 to TRBJ1-2; TRBD1 matches 9 bases. The CDR3 spans 16 residues. From germline, CDR1 is SGHNT and CDR2 YENEEA. Unmatched junction bases numbered 8, after V lost 0 bases and J lost 6 bases.

The rearrangement links TRBV27 to TRBJ2-7; no definite D call. V was pared by 6 bases and J by 9 bases, with 24 bases between. Looked up from germline, CDR1 is MNHEY and CDR2 is SMNVEV (reference sequence). This CDR3 spans 15 amino acids. This CDR3 reads CASRPRGADSYLQYV. The CDR3 DNA reads TGTGCCAGCAGACCCCGAGGCGCAGATTCCTACCTGCAGTACGTC.

V is TRBV12-5 and J is TRBJ2-2, with D possibly matching TRBD1 (6 bases). With 5 bases removed from V and 0 bases from J, the gap between germline ends came to 13 bases. CDR1 and CDR2 (germline): LGHNT, FRNRAP. The CDR3 is 16 amino acids. Written as DNA, the CDR3 is TGTGCTAGTGGTCCCCCCGGGACACCGAACACCGGGGAGCTGTTTTTT. Protein: CASGPPGTPNTGELFF. Full variable domain (missing parts from reference TRBV12-5 and TRBJ2-2): DARVTQTPRHKVTEMGQEVTMRCQPILGHNTVFWYRQTMMQGLELLAYFRNRAPLDDSGMPKDRFSAEMPDATLATLKIQPSEPRDSAVYFCASGPPGTPNTGELFFGEGSRLTVL.

The chain has TRBV7-9 and TRBJ2-3; a weak D match, TRBD2 (5 bases). Germline-derived CDR1 and CDR2 are SEHNR and FQNEAQ (reference sequence). The CDR3 runs 15 residues. The V end was cut by 5 bases, the J end by 2 bases, with 14 bases between. CDR3 nucleotide sequence: TGTGCCAGCAGCCCGGCACTAGATCTCACAGATACGCAGTATTTT. It specifies CASSPALDLTDTQYF.

The V and J genes are TRBV27 and TRBJ2-1; 13 bases map to TRBD2. Germline V gene lookup returns CDR1 MNHEY and CDR2 SMNVEV (reference sequence). There are 16 residues in the CDR3. With 2 bases clipped from V and 4 bases from J, the junction kept 2 bases outside the gene matches. The CDR3 DNA sequence: TGTGCCAGCAGTTTAGCGGGACTAGCGGGGTACAATGAGCAGTTCTTC. As protein: CASSLAGLAGYNEQFF.

The chain has TRBV6-5 and TRBJ1-2; TRBD1 matches at 10 bases. V was pared by 7 bases and J by 7 bases, with 9 bases of the junction left unmatched. CDR1 is MNHEY and CDR2 is SVGAGI in the germline V gene. The CDR3 covers 14 residues. CDR3 sequence: CASIFGTGAGGYTF. The CDR3 DNA follows: TGTGCCAGCATTTTCGGGACAGGGGCGGGTGGCTACACCTTC.

The CDR3 region has the DNA TGTGCCAGCAGCCAAGATCTAGGAACAGGGGAAAAACTGTTTTTT. Its translation: CASSQDLGTGEKLFF. The chain carries TRBV14 and TRBJ1-4; D may be TRBD1 (6 bases). Looked up from germline, CDR1 is SGHDN and CDR2 is FVKESK. Trimming shortened V by 0 bases and J by 8 bases, and 13 bases separated the two germline ends. This CDR3 contains 15 residues. Variable domain in full (rest from reference TRBV14 and TRBJ1-4): EAGVTQFPSHSVIEKGQTVTLRCDPISGHDNLYWYRRVMGKEIKFLLHFVKESKQDESGMPNNRFLAERTGGTYSTLKVQPAELEDSGVYFCASSQDLGTGEKLFFGSGTQLSVL.

The chain recombines TRBV7-2 with TRBJ2-1, with TRBD1 identical over 7 bases. Trimming at V came to 5 bases and at J to 7 bases, leaving 8 bases not matched to a gene. The CDR3 length is 14 residues. CDR1 is SGHTA, CDR2 FQGNSA, per germline. Written as DNA, the CDR3 is TGTGCCAGCAGCCCCCGACAGGGATGGAATGAGCAGTTCTTC. This encodes CASSPRQGWNEQFF.

The V gene is TRBV3-1 (or the pseudogene TRBV3-2), the J gene TRBJ1-2; a possible D gene is TRBD1 (5 bases). The germline CDR1 and CDR2 sequences are LGHDT and YNNKEL (reference sequence). CDR3 length equals 15 residues. V was clipped by 0 bases and J by 7 bases, with 15 bases between them. CDR3 amino acids: CASSQDPAREGGYTF. For the CDR3, the DNA is TGTGCCAGCAGCCAAGATCCCGCCAGGGAGGGTGGCTACACCTTC.

V and J are TRBV28 and TRBJ2-2, with 10 nucleotides matching TRBD1. CDR1 is MDHEN, CDR2 SYDVKM, per germline. There are 16 residues in the CDR3. V gave up 5 bases and J gave up 7 bases; unmatched junction bases: 10. CDR3: CASSAPGQGRGGELFF. The CDR3, as DNA: TGTGCCAGCAGTGCGCCGGGACAGGGGCGCGGCGGGGAGCTGTTTTTT.

This clone has only a few counts. The V call is TRBV5-1, the J call TRBJ1-1; weak D call: TRBD1 (5 bases). The V gene's germline CDR1 is SGHRS and CDR2 YFSETQ. The CDR3 extends over 13 amino acids. V was trimmed by 3 bases and J by 2 bases, leaving 8 bases between them. The DNA of the CDR3 is TGCGCCAGCAGCTACAGGAGCAACACTGAAGCTTTCTTT. Translated, it gives CASSYRSNTEAFF.

The chain recombines TRBV4-2 with TRBJ1-4; D gene unclear. Trimming took off 0 bases at V and 5 bases at J, with 16 bases between the two ends. CDR1 is LGHNA, CDR2 YNFKEQ, per germline. CDR3 length equals 17 residues. The CDR3 DNA reads TGTGCCAGCAGCCAAGAACCCCTCGGGGAAGGGAATGAAAAACTGTTTTTT. Its translation is CASSQEPLGEGNEKLFF.

The gene calls are TRBV25-1 and TRBJ2-2, with a possible D match to TRBD1 (6 bases). Germline V CDR1 and CDR2: MGHDK, SYGVNS. This CDR3 is 16 amino acids long. V was cut by 6 bases and J by 0 bases, with 14 bases left in between. The CDR3 DNA follows: TGTGCCAGCAGAAGAGCCGGGACAACGAACACCGGGGAGCTGTTTTTT. Translating it yields CASRRAGTTNTGELFF.

The rearrangement joins TRBV5-1 to TRBJ1-6; possible D gene TRBD1, 5 bases. Germline values: CDR1 SGHRS, CDR2 YFSETQ. Trimming took off 4 bases at V and 14 bases at J, with 25 bases between the two ends. This CDR3 spans 16 amino acids. Written as DNA, the CDR3 is TGCGCCAGCAGCGGTGCGGGGACCTTTCCCCAAGGGACCCTCCACTTT. It yields the protein CASSGAGTFPQGTLHF.

This clone was seen only once. CDR3 in amino acids: CASSPEAQYF. CDR3 coding DNA: TGCGCCAGCAGCCCCGAGGCGCAGTATTTT. The V call is TRBV5-1, the J call TRBJ2-3; D gene unclear. Trimming shortened V by 4 bases and J by 10 bases, and 7 bases separated the two germline ends. The CDR3 is 10 residues long. The germline V gene has CDR1 SGHRS and CDR2 YFSETQ.

The V gene is TRBV28, the J gene TRBJ1-5; D may be TRBD1 (5 bases). The V end lost 6 bases, the J end lost 2 bases, and 17 bases lay between the germline ends. The CDR3 length is 16 residues. CDR1 and CDR2 from the germline V gene are MDHEN and SYDVKM. CDR3 amino acids: CASRYGALAGNQPQHF. The CDR3, as DNA: TGTGCCAGCAGATATGGGGCGTTGGCAGGCAATCAGCCCCAGCATTTT.

This chain links TRBV11-2 with TRBJ2-1, with 7 bases matching TRBD1. The junction had 2 bases not matched to a gene; V was cut back by 2 bases and J by 7 bases. Germline V gene lookup returns CDR1 SGHAT and CDR2 FQNNGV. There are 13 residues in the CDR3. The CDR3 DNA reads TGTGCCAGCAGCTTAAAACAGGGGAATGAGCAGTTCTTC. Residues: CASSLKQGNEQFF.

V gene TRBV29-1 combines with J gene TRBJ2-5; 8 bases line up with TRBD2. From germline, CDR1 is SQVTM and CDR2 ANQGSEA. This CDR3 spans 15 amino acids. The V and J ends lost 3 bases and 5 bases, in that order; junction bases with no gene match: 11. The CDR3 spells CSVDISGGPGETQYF. Here the CDR3 DNA reads TGCAGCGTTGATATCTCGGGAGGGCCGGGCGAGACCCAGTACTTC. Drawing the rest from reference TRBV29-1 and TRBJ2-5, the complete variable domain is SAVISQKPSRDICQRGTSLTIQCQVDSQVTMMFWYRQQPGQSLTLIATANQGSEATYESGFVIDKFPISRPNLTFSTLTVSNMSPEDSSIYLCSVDISGGPGETQYFGPGTRLLVL.

The V gene is TRBV9, the J gene TRBJ2-7; 10 bases match TRBD2. With V trimmed by 6 bases and J by 2 bases, 8 bases remained unmatched. Germline CDR1 is SGDLS and CDR2 is YYNGEE. The CDR3 is made up of 15 amino acids. The CDR3 DNA reads TGTGCCAGCACCCCGGGACTAGCGTACACCTACGAGCAGTACTTC. Its protein product is CASTPGLAYTYEQYF.

The rearrangement links TRBV2 to TRBJ1-5, with 7 nucleotides matching TRBD1. This CDR3 region has 15 residues. Germline CDR1 SNHLY, CDR2 FYNNEI. Trimming at V came to 3 bases and at J to 7 bases, leaving 9 bases not matched to a gene. The CDR3: CASSEDSRGPQPQHF. CDR3 sequence (DNA): TGTGCCAGCAGTGAGGATAGTAGGGGGCCCCAGCCCCAGCATTTT.

The CDR3 DNA reads as TGTGCCAGCAGTGGACAGGTCCCGAACACTGAAGCTTTCTTT. Translating it yields CASSGQVPNTEAFF. The chain uses TRBV2 and TRBJ1-1; TRBD1 is a possible D gene (6 bases). CDR3 length: 14 amino acids. Trimming left V 4 bases short and J 1 base short, with 10 bases between. From germline, CDR1 is SNHLY and CDR2 FYNNEI. The full variable domain, in which reference TRBV2 and TRBJ1-1 provide the parts outside the CDR3, is EPEVTQTPSHQVTQMGQEVILRCVPISNHLYFYWYRQILGQKVEFLVSFYNNEISEKSEIFDDQFSVERPDGSNFTLKIRSTKLEDSAMYFCASSGQVPNTEAFFGQGTRLTVV.

This chain joins TRBV28 and TRBJ2-6, with 8 bases matching TRBD1. CDR3 length: 18 residues. The ends lost 2 bases at V and 1 base at J; junction bases unmatched: 7. Germline V lookup: CDR1 MDHEN, CDR2 SYDVKM. The CDR3 coding sequence is TGTGCCAGCAGTTTACTGGGACAGGTTGCTTCTGGGGCCAACGTCCTGACTTTC. As protein: CASSLLGQVASGANVLTF.

The chain is built from TRBV19 and TRBJ2-4, with a tentative D call TRBD1 (6 bases). The CDR3 loop spans 13 amino acids. Trimming removed 6 bases at V and 6 bases at J, with 12 bases between. Germline assignment: CDR1 LNHDA and CDR2 SQIVND (reference sequence). The CDR3: CASSLKGVNIQYF. The CDR3 DNA reads as TGTGCCAGTAGCCTCAAGGGGGTAAACATTCAGTACTTC.